The T cell receptor beta chain under discussion was sequenced for a study of T cell responses to AZD1222 COVID-19 vaccine. General observations from the study: Mapped onto spike, vaccine-associated CD4 TCRs spanned it and were dominant at 160-218 and 743-854.

Worth noting for this clone: The antigen remains undetermined.

The repertoire was sequenced with immunoSEQ multiplex PCR; TCRdb's copy has only in-frame clones and lacks some. The sample lists 75,000 to 100,000 clones, 88% occurring once. Looked up from germline, CDR1 is SNHLY and CDR2 is FYNNEI. The CDR3 totals 13 residues. The V gene lost 5 bases and the J gene lost 7 bases, with 11 bases spanning the gap. V usage is TRBV2 and J usage is TRBJ2-2; no definite D call. The input for sequencing was peripheral blood, taken on day 0 of AZD1222 vaccination. The origin of this receptor is an adult in good health. The CDR3 reads CASSQAFGGELFF. CDR3 nucleotide sequence: TGTGCCAGCAGTCAGGCGTTTGGCGGGGAGCTGTTTTTT.